This TCR beta chain emerged from a study of OX40 agonist ivuxolimab in advanced cancers. Study-wide findings and caveats: The mean number of expanded clones was higher in CD8+ T cells than in CD4+. Dose levels from 0.1 to 3.0 mg/kg saw CD4+ and CD8+ blood T cells expand clonally by week 6. Compared with others, partial responders at 0.1-3.0 mg/kg displayed clonal expansion among the lowest. Still undetermined is the antigen specificity of the expanded peripheral T cells.

Sequencing was performed with immunoSEQ multiplex PCR; in TCRdb, only in-frame clones are kept and a portion is missing. The table lists fewer than 25,000 clones, just under 85% of them singletons. About this clone itself: The antigen remains unidentified.

Germline loops: CDR1 MNHNS, CDR2 SASEGT. V was clipped by 7 bases and J by 1 base, with 11 bases between them. The CDR3 consists of 13 residues. V is TRBV6-1 and J is TRBJ2-7; tentative D call: TRBD1 (5 bases). Sequenced here: CD4+ or CD8+ T cells sorted from blood, sampled in a trial of the OX40 agonist ivuxolimab. The sequence was obtained from an adult with an advanced solid tumor such as melanoma, head and neck, liver or kidney cancer. The CDR3 protein is CASISDSSYEQYF. The CDR3 DNA follows: TGTGCCAGCATTTCTGACAGTTCCTACGAGCAGTACTTC.